This TCR beta chain originates from a study of a mutant IDH1 vaccine in newly diagnosed glioma (dated by TCRdb to the early 2020s). About the full investigation: Patients received eight vaccinations in weeks 1, 3, 5, 7, 11, 15, 19 and 23, corresponding to visits V03 through V10. Peripheral blood samples were drawn at six visits, namely V03 (baseline), V05, V07, V10, V12 and V13. Before enrollment, most patients had been given radiochemotherapy with temozolomide as standard therapy, while the rest had received either radiotherapy alone or temozolomide alone. Of the approximately 29 treated patients, 62.5% were male and about 40% were female, and a mean age of about 37 years was recorded. In the chemotherapy-containing groups, vaccination started alongside temozolomide cycles, whereas in patients who had radiotherapy alone it started 4-6 weeks after radiotherapy. For exploratory analyses, approximately 23 treated patients had longitudinal TCRB deep sequencing done wherever samples were available.

Sequences SEHNR (CDR1) and FQNEAQ (CDR2) are obtained from the germline V gene (reference sequence). From cysteine to phenylalanine, the CDR3 is 16 amino acids long. Just the 48-base CDR3 DNA is kept, in frame starting at base 1. The V end loses 4 bases and the J end loses 4 bases, and a stretch of 19 bases separates them. Beyond this particular receptor, the publication reports: Immune responses induced by the vaccine were seen in about 93% of patients across multiple MHC alleles. Pseudoprogression seemed to be unrelated to changes in the top peripheral T cell clonotypes found by TCRB sequencing. Selection of PBMC samples for TCRB deep sequencing was based on availability. The authors stated that sample limitations prevented analyses of patient blood samples from being reproduced.

In the paper's terms, the time point label means: week 11, during vaccination. Each vaccine dose was 300 ug of a 20-mer mutant IDH1 peptide in Montanide, given subcutaneously with topical imiquimod. The donors had newly diagnosed IDH1-mutant astrocytomas of WHO grade 3 or 4 that showed loss of nuclear ATRX. The samples were drawn from NOA16, a multicentre, single-arm, open-label phase I trial in Germany that tested a mutant IDH1 peptide vaccine in humans for the first time. Genomic DNA for TCRB sequencing was isolated from EDTA blood with the DNeasy Blood and Tissue Kit. The library relied on the immunoSEQ multiplex PCR assay. The hsTCRB Kit was used according to the manufacturer's protocol to amplify rearranged TCR beta chain sequences. Sequencing of TCRB libraries was carried out on an Illumina MiSeq. On the study's bioinformatics: Demultiplexing, trimming and gene mapping were performed with the kit vendor's proprietary platform. Held by TCRdb, this immuneACCESS table contains in-frame sequences only and omits some clones. Under half of the omission traces to an unresolved V gene where checked; the cause of the rest is unknown. V, J and clone size were drawn from that table, and D and trimming were deduced from the DNA. The sample has 50,000 to 60,000 clones on record, roughly 91% of them singletons. 2% to 2.5% of the sample rests with the top ten.

In regard to this clone: It lacks a known antigen. No qualities accompany the bases; no much larger clone lies one base away.

The sequencing used PBMCs, collected from a glioma patient whose treatment included an IDH1 peptide vaccine. The V and J segments used are TRBV7-9 and TRBJ2-5; TRBD1 is possibly the D segment (5 matching bases). The TCR comes from a man aged 45-65 years with glioma. The DNA is TGTGCCAGCAGCTCACACGCGGCGCAGCAGGGAGAGACCCAGTACTTC. It codes for CASSSHAAQQGETQYF.